This T cell receptor (beta chain) derives from a study of chemoradiotherapy in HPV16-positive cancers. Study-wide context: A couple of HPV16-positive patients' cells yielded candidate HPV-specific clones and common motifs. Overall study results and limits: HPV-specific T cells were functionally defined from only two HPV16-positive patients.

Clones were read by immunoSEQ multiplex PCR, and TCRdb kept only the in-frame ones, dropping some. The sample yields over a thousand clones, roughly 83% seen once. The ends were cut back, 0 bases at V and 2 bases at J, with 9 bases in the middle. This CDR3 has 14 residues. Germline assignment: CDR1 SGHDT and CDR2 YYEEEE. Worth noting for this clone: Its matching antigen is unknown.

The TCR was taken from a human donor with HPV-associated anogenital cancer. V is TRBV5-6 and J is TRBJ2-7, with D uncertain. The sample was tumor tissue, taken from a patient who underwent chemoradiotherapy. The CDR3 region is CASSLGRPTYEQYF. The CDR3, as DNA: TGTGCCAGCAGCTTGGGGCGGCCGACCTACGAGCAGTACTTC.